These T cell receptor beta chains were read from a single sample in a study of blood T cells in healthy people across ages. TCRdb ran MiXCR on the 5' RACE reads and lists one entry per CDR3 protein. The table records hundreds of thousands of distinct CDR3 sequences, about three fifths of them present only once. Material for sequencing was blood. These receptors were taken from a man aged 30 to 45 in good health. The CDR3 runs from the conserved cysteine through the conserved F or W. Fields, in order: J gene, D gene, clone size, V gene, CDR3 DNA, CDR3 protein. D genes are given only for firm matches. Only some rows state a clone size, as once, few, many or a class for expanded clones.

j_gene: TRBJ2-3
d_gene: .
abundance: many
v_gene: TRBV5-6
CDR3nt: TGTGCCAGCAGCTTAAACGAAAATACGCAGTATTTT
CDR3aa: CASSLNENTQYF

j_gene: TRBJ2-3
d_gene: .
abundance: .
v_gene: TRBV29-1
CDR3nt: TGCAGCTCCCGGACTGGGATGGACACGCAGTATTTT
CDR3aa: CSSRTGMDTQYF

j_gene: TRBJ2-1
d_gene: TRBD1
abundance: .
v_gene: TRBV4-3
CDR3nt: TGCGCCAGCAGCCAAAACCCTCCGGGACAGATCTACAATGAGCAGTTCTTC
CDR3aa: CASSQNPPGQIYNEQFF

j_gene: TRBJ1-4
d_gene: TRBD1
abundance: few
v_gene: TRBV28
CDR3nt: TGTGCCAGCAGTGCCGACAGGGGAACTAATGAAAAACTGTTTTTT
CDR3aa: CASSADRGTNEKLFF

j_gene: TRBJ2-3
d_gene: .
abundance: few
v_gene: TRBV5-1
CDR3nt: TGCGCCAGCAGCTTGGACGGGGACTCCACAGATACGCAGTATTTT
CDR3aa: CASSLDGDSTDTQYF

j_gene: TRBJ2-3
d_gene: TRBD2
abundance: .
v_gene: TRBV5-1
CDR3nt: TGCGCCAGCACCCCAGGCGGGGGAAGCACAGATACGCAGTATTTT
CDR3aa: CASTPGGGSTDTQYF

j_gene: TRBJ1-1
d_gene: .
abundance: .
v_gene: TRBV5-1
CDR3nt: TGCGCCAGCAGCCCCACCGTTGGGGCTGAAGCTTTCTTT
CDR3aa: CASSPTVGAEAFF

j_gene: TRBJ1-2
d_gene: .
abundance: .
v_gene: TRBV5-6
CDR3nt: TGTGCCAGCAGCTTGAACAGGGCGATCTATGGCTACACCTTC
CDR3aa: CASSLNRAIYGYTF

j_gene: TRBJ1-1
d_gene: .
abundance: .
v_gene: TRBV9
CDR3nt: TGTGCCAGCAGCAGGGGCAAGAACACTGAAGCTTTCTTT
CDR3aa: CASSRGKNTEAFF

j_gene: TRBJ1-5
d_gene: TRBD1
abundance: .
v_gene: TRBV12-3/TRBV12-4
CDR3nt: TGTGCCAGCAGCTCACCCTACAGGGGTCCGGGCGATAGCAATCAGCCCCAGCATTTT
CDR3aa: CASSSPYRGPGDSNQPQHF

j_gene: TRBJ1-5
d_gene: .
abundance: .
v_gene: TRBV9
CDR3nt: TGTGCCAGCAGCCCCAACGATAGCAATCAGCCCCAGCATTTT
CDR3aa: CASSPNDSNQPQHF

j_gene: TRBJ2-3
d_gene: .
abundance: .
v_gene: TRBV12-3/TRBV12-4
CDR3nt: TGTGCCAGCAGTTTTGGCCGTAGCACAGATACGCAGTATTTT
CDR3aa: CASSFGRSTDTQYF

j_gene: TRBJ2-1
d_gene: .
abundance: .
v_gene: TRBV9
CDR3nt: TGTGCCAGCAGCGTAGTAGGGGGGCTCGGTCGGGAGCAGTTCTTC
CDR3aa: CASSVVGGLGREQFF

j_gene: TRBJ2-7
d_gene: TRBD2
abundance: .
v_gene: TRBV3-1
CDR3nt: TGTGCCAGCAGCTCTCCCGGGGAGGGGATCTACGAGCAGTACTTC
CDR3aa: CASSSPGEGIYEQYF

j_gene: TRBJ2-5
d_gene: TRBD2
abundance: .
v_gene: TRBV7-2
CDR3nt: TGTGCCAGCAGCTCATCCCTCGGGACTAGCGGATACAATGAGCAGTACTTC
CDR3aa: CASSSSLGTSGYNEQYF

j_gene: TRBJ2-3
d_gene: TRBD1
abundance: .
v_gene: TRBV29-1
CDR3nt: TGCAGCGTTGACGGGGCAGGGGGAGCAGATACGCAGTATTTT
CDR3aa: CSVDGAGGADTQYF

j_gene: TRBJ2-7
d_gene: .
abundance: .
v_gene: TRBV2
CDR3nt: TGTGCCAGTGCCCCGGGTGGCTACGAGCAGTACTTC
CDR3aa: CASAPGGYEQYF

j_gene: TRBJ1-1
d_gene: TRBD1
abundance: few
v_gene: TRBV5-1
CDR3nt: TGCGCCAGCAGATACAACGACAGGGCCGGTGAAGCTTTCTTT
CDR3aa: CASRYNDRAGEAFF

j_gene: TRBJ2-6
d_gene: .
abundance: few
v_gene: TRBV14
CDR3nt: TGTGCCAGCAGCCATAGTACGGGAATCTCTGGGGCCAACGTCCTGACTTTC
CDR3aa: CASSHSTGISGANVLTF

j_gene: TRBJ2-1
d_gene: .
abundance: few
v_gene: TRBV21-1
CDR3nt: TGTGCCAGACGGGAGGACTCCTACAATGAGCAGTTCTTC
CDR3aa: CARREDSYNEQFF

j_gene: TRBJ2-7
d_gene: TRBD1
abundance: .
v_gene: TRBV5-1
CDR3nt: TGCGCCAGCAGCACCAACCGACAGGGACGGTCCTCCTACGAGCAGTACTTC
CDR3aa: CASSTNRQGRSSYEQYF

j_gene: TRBJ1-2
d_gene: .
abundance: .
v_gene: TRBV29-1
CDR3nt: TGCAGCGTTCATTCCCCGGGGAAAGGAGGCTACACCTTC
CDR3aa: CSVHSPGKGGYTF

j_gene: TRBJ2-3
d_gene: TRBD2
abundance: .
v_gene: TRBV10-3
CDR3nt: TGTGCCATCAGTGAGTCTCTAGCGGGAGGGAAGACAGATACGCAGTATTTT
CDR3aa: CAISESLAGGKTDTQYF

j_gene: TRBJ2-5
d_gene: .
abundance: few
v_gene: TRBV27
CDR3nt: TGTGCCAGCAGTTTAACGGAAGGGGGGAGGCAAGAGACCCAGTACTTC
CDR3aa: CASSLTEGGRQETQYF

j_gene: TRBJ2-7
d_gene: .
abundance: .
v_gene: TRBV4-2
CDR3nt: TGTGCCAGCAGCCCGACGCGGGGTTGGGGGAAATACGAGCAGTACTTC
CDR3aa: CASSPTRGWGKYEQYF

j_gene: TRBJ2-7
d_gene: TRBD1
abundance: few
v_gene: TRBV10-3
CDR3nt: TGTGCCATCAGGAACGGCGGGACAGGGGTTACCGGCGAGCAGTACTTC
CDR3aa: CAIRNGGTGVTGEQYF

j_gene: TRBJ2-7
d_gene: .
abundance: .
v_gene: TRBV5-1
CDR3nt: TGCGCCAGCGGGTCGGACGGCTTCGAGCAGTACTTC
CDR3aa: CASGSDGFEQYF

j_gene: TRBJ2-3
d_gene: .
abundance: .
v_gene: TRBV30
CDR3nt: TGTGCCTGGAGTCCTGGGGGTTCGTGGGATACGCAGTATTTT
CDR3aa: CAWSPGGSWDTQYF

j_gene: TRBJ2-6
d_gene: .
abundance: .
v_gene: TRBV25-1
CDR3nt: TGTGCCAGCGCCCCCGAGGGCTCTGGGGCCAACGTCCTGACTTTC
CDR3aa: CASAPEGSGANVLTF

j_gene: TRBJ1-2
d_gene: .
abundance: .
v_gene: TRBV9
CDR3nt: TGTGCCAGCAGCGTAGGCGGGATAGGCGGCTACACCTTC
CDR3aa: CASSVGGIGGYTF

j_gene: TRBJ2-5
d_gene: TRBD2
abundance: .
v_gene: TRBV7-2
CDR3nt: TGTGCCAGCACCCTATCCCAGGCGGGAGGGCCCCAAGAGACCCAGTACTTC
CDR3aa: CASTLSQAGGPQETQYF

j_gene: TRBJ2-4
d_gene: .
abundance: .
v_gene: TRBV9
CDR3nt: TGTGCCAGCAGCGTAGCACAGCAAAGCAACATTCAGTACTTC
CDR3aa: CASSVAQQSNIQYF

j_gene: TRBJ2-6
d_gene: .
abundance: .
v_gene: TRBV7-2
CDR3nt: TGTGCCAGCAGCTTAAACCTCTGGGCCAACGTCCTGACTTTC
CDR3aa: CASSLNLWANVLTF

j_gene: TRBJ1-1
d_gene: .
abundance: once
v_gene: TRBV6-1
CDR3nt: TGTGCCAGCATTCCGACCAGGGACCGGACTGAAGCTTTCTTT
CDR3aa: CASIPTRDRTEAFF

j_gene: TRBJ2-5
d_gene: TRBD2
abundance: .
v_gene: TRBV11-2
CDR3nt: TGTGCCAGCAGCTTAGGTAGCGGGAGAAGGGATGAGCAGTACTTC
CDR3aa: CASSLGSGRRDEQYF

j_gene: TRBJ1-2
d_gene: .
abundance: few
v_gene: TRBV25-1
CDR3nt: TGTGCCAGCAGTGAACCAGGGTTTAGCGGCTACACCTTC
CDR3aa: CASSEPGFSGYTF

j_gene: TRBJ2-7
d_gene: .
abundance: .
v_gene: TRBV2
CDR3nt: TGTGCCAGCAGTGAAGTCGGGCAGGGTGTCGACGAGCAGTACTTC
CDR3aa: CASSEVGQGVDEQYF

j_gene: TRBJ2-7
d_gene: .
abundance: once
v_gene: TRBV7-2
CDR3nt: TGTGCCAGCAGCTTAGCCCCTAAGGCCTACGAGCAGTACTTC
CDR3aa: CASSLAPKAYEQYF

j_gene: TRBJ2-5
d_gene: .
abundance: .
v_gene: TRBV20-1
CDR3nt: TGCAGTGCTAATAAGGCCTCCCGCCTCCAGACCCAGTACTTC
CDR3aa: CSANKASRLQTQYF

j_gene: TRBJ2-1
d_gene: TRBD2
abundance: .
v_gene: TRBV20-1
CDR3nt: TGCAGTGCTAGACTAGCGGGAGAGAAAGAGACCCAGTTCTTC
CDR3aa: CSARLAGEKETQFF

j_gene: TRBJ2-7
d_gene: .
abundance: .
v_gene: TRBV12-3/TRBV12-4
CDR3nt: TGTGCCAGCAGTTTAGGGGACAACTCCTACGAGCAGTACTTC
CDR3aa: CASSLGDNSYEQYF

j_gene: TRBJ1-2
d_gene: TRBD1
abundance: .
v_gene: TRBV6-1
CDR3nt: TGTGCCAGCACAACAGGGGCGACTAACTATGGCTACACCTTC
CDR3aa: CASTTGATNYGYTF

j_gene: TRBJ2-5
d_gene: TRBD2
abundance: few
v_gene: TRBV29-1
CDR3nt: TGCAGCGTGACGCTAGCGGGGGAGGAGACCCAGTACTTC
CDR3aa: CSVTLAGEETQYF

j_gene: TRBJ2-7
d_gene: .
abundance: .
v_gene: TRBV4-3
CDR3nt: TGCGCCAGCAGCCAAGAACCGGGGGTCCCCGAGCAGTACTTC
CDR3aa: CASSQEPGVPEQYF

j_gene: TRBJ2-5
d_gene: .
abundance: few
v_gene: TRBV4-3
CDR3nt: TGCGCCAGCAGCCAAGATTCACAGGCGAAGACCCAGTACTTC
CDR3aa: CASSQDSQAKTQYF

j_gene: TRBJ2-5
d_gene: TRBD2
abundance: few
v_gene: TRBV6-5
CDR3nt: TGTGCCAGCAGCGGGACTAGCGGAAGTGAGACCCAGTACTTC
CDR3aa: CASSGTSGSETQYF

j_gene: TRBJ2-3
d_gene: .
abundance: .
v_gene: TRBV24-1
CDR3nt: TGTGCCACCAGTGACCACGGACAAGGCGGAGGGAATCACAAAGATACGCAGTATTTT
CDR3aa: CATSDHGQGGGNHKDTQYF

j_gene: TRBJ2-1
d_gene: TRBD2
abundance: .
v_gene: TRBV10-3
CDR3nt: TGTGCCATCAGTAAACTAGCGGGGGGTGACGGTGAGCAGTTCTTC
CDR3aa: CAISKLAGGDGEQFF

j_gene: TRBJ1-1
d_gene: .
abundance: few
v_gene: TRBV6-2/TRBV6-3
CDR3nt: TGTGCCTCCAAGGAGGGGAACACTGAAGCTTTCTTT
CDR3aa: CASKEGNTEAFF

j_gene: TRBJ1-5
d_gene: .
abundance: .
v_gene: TRBV4-3
CDR3nt: TGCGCCAGCAGCCAAGCTGAGGGGCAGAATCAGCCCCAGCATTTT
CDR3aa: CASSQAEGQNQPQHF

j_gene: TRBJ2-7
d_gene: .
abundance: .
v_gene: TRBV28
CDR3nt: TGTGCCAGCAGTTTAGGGGGACCCTACAATGAGCAGTACTTC
CDR3aa: CASSLGGPYNEQYF

j_gene: TRBJ2-7
d_gene: TRBD2
abundance: .
v_gene: TRBV3-1
CDR3nt: TGTGCCAGCAGCCAAGATCCGGTAGGACTAGCGGGAGTCAGGTCCTACGAGCAGTACTTC
CDR3aa: CASSQDPVGLAGVRSYEQYF

j_gene: TRBJ2-6
d_gene: .
abundance: .
v_gene: TRBV4-3
CDR3nt: TGCGCCAGCAGCCAAGACCAGACTTACTCTGGGGCCAACGTCCTGACTTTC
CDR3aa: CASSQDQTYSGANVLTF

j_gene: TRBJ1-5
d_gene: .
abundance: .
v_gene: TRBV10-3
CDR3nt: TGTGCCATACAGGGCGTGGACAATCAGCCCCAGCATTTT
CDR3aa: CAIQGVDNQPQHF